This T cell receptor (beta chain) was identified in a study of blood T cell repertoires in COVID-19. Study information: Spain, Italy and the United States supplied samples that represented acute and convalescent COVID-19. T cells, B-cell-depleted T cells, or PBMCs supplied cDNA or gDNA.

This CDR3 contains 14 residues. In germline, CDR1 is MNHEY, CDR2 SVGAGI. V trimming: 6 bases; J trimming: 5 bases; junction bases outside the gene matches: 0. The Seattle site enrolled patients during active infection and followed them longitudinally. Only in-frame clones appear in the TCRdb table, and some are missing; sequencing was by immunoSEQ multiplex PCR. The table records about 170,000 clones, roughly 88% of them present only once. The chain has TRBV6-5 and TRBJ2-2; 13 bases are a match to TRBD2. The receptor's source is a man aged 18 to 30 with COVID-19, enrolled during active disease. Sequenced material: peripheral blood. The CDR3 sequence is CASRTSGGTGELFF. The CDR3 DNA reads as TGTGCCAGCAGGACTAGCGGGGGGACCGGGGAGCTGTTTTTT.